A selection of T cell receptor beta chains follows, all from one sample in a study of human T cells and chemical hapten exposure. Via MiXCR, TCRdb re-called the RACE reads, giving one row per CDR3 protein. The data show 370,000 or so distinct CDR3 sequences, with around 5% seen just once and roughly 2.4% held by the top ten. This sample comprised whole blood, obtained in connection with sensitization to the hapten diphenylcyclopropenone (DPC). These receptors all stem from a woman between 45 and 60 years old with alopecia areata. Some clones in this sample may be carry-over from other donors' samples. Each CDR3 is given with its conserved first and last residue. D genes are given only for firm matches. The size entry is marked missing in some rows and otherwise reads once, few, many or a size class.

d_call	j_call	v_call	clone_size	cdr3_nt	cdr3_aa
-	TRBJ2-1	TRBV5-6	-	TGTGCCAGCAGCGGACGCGGGGGCCGATTATACAATGAGCAGTTCTTC	CASSGRGGRLYNEQFF
TRBD1	TRBJ1-1	TRBV12-3/TRBV12-4	-	TGTGCCAGCAACCCTACCCTGCCGACAGGGAGAACTGAAGCTTTCTTT	CASNPTLPTGRTEAFF
TRBD2	TRBJ2-1	TRBV5-1	-	TGCGCCAGCAGCTTGGCCCGAACTAGCGGGGGGAATGAGCAGTTCTTC	CASSLARTSGGNEQFF
-	TRBJ1-4	TRBV7-2	many	TGTGCCAGCAGCGCGCGAGCTGAAAAACTGTTTTTT	CASSARAEKLFF
TRBD2	TRBJ2-1	TRBV20-1	many	TGCAGTGCTTTAAGCGGGAAGAGCTCCTACAATGAGCAGTTCTTC	CSALSGKSSYNEQFF
TRBD2	TRBJ2-7	TRBV5-5	many	TGTGCCAGCAGGGCCCCGGGGGGGCGGCGCGAGCAGTACTTC	CASRAPGGRREQYF
-	TRBJ2-1	TRBV12-3/TRBV12-4	few	TGTGCCAGTGGGGGGGCTGAGCAGTTCTTC	CASGGAEQFF
-	TRBJ1-6	TRBV12-3/TRBV12-4	-	TGTGCCAGCAGTTTAGATACAGGGCATTCACCCCTCCACTTT	CASSLDTGHSPLHF
-	TRBJ1-1	TRBV7-2	-	TGTGCCAGCAGCTTAGCTGAATTGAACACTGAAGCTTTCTTT	CASSLAELNTEAFF
-	TRBJ2-2	TRBV6-5	few	TGTGCCAGCGGCTTCCAGGGAACGGAGCTGTTTTTT	CASGFQGTELFF
-	TRBJ2-7	TRBV15	many	TGTGCCACCAGCAGAGATAAAGGCCCAGGGGAGCAGTACTTC	CATSRDKGPGEQYF
TRBD1	TRBJ2-6	TRBV5-1	few	TGCGCCAGCGGACTCCCGGCAGGGGGTTTTCTTGACAACGTCCTGACTTTC	CASGLPAGGFLDNVLTF
-	TRBJ2-5	TRBV3-1	few	TGTGCCAGCAGCCTGGGGGTTTTGGCGGGGTTACAAGAGACCCAGTACTTC	CASSLGVLAGLQETQYF
-	TRBJ1-2	TRBV16	many	TGTGCCAGCAGCCAATTTACCAGGGATCCCAACTATGGCTACACCTTC	CASSQFTRDPNYGYTF
-	TRBJ1-5	TRBV21-1	few	TGTGCCAGCAGCAAAAGAGTTCAGCCCCAGCATTTT	CASSKRVQPQHF
-	TRBJ1-2	TRBV20-1	few	TGCAGTGCTAGATCACTCACCGCGGGCCACCTTGGCTACACCTTC	CSARSLTAGHLGYTF
TRBD2	TRBJ2-7	TRBV10-3	many	TGTGCCATCAGTGGGGGGGGCTACGAGCAGTACTTC	CAISGGGYEQYF
-	TRBJ1-5	TRBV2	many	TGTGCCAGCACTAAAAGCTTCCTTAGCAATCAGCCCCAGCATTTT	CASTKSFLSNQPQHF
TRBD1	TRBJ1-4	TRBV5-1	many	TGCGCCAGCAGCAGGGACAGGACTAATGAAAAACTGTTTTTT	CASSRDRTNEKLFF
TRBD1	TRBJ2-3	TRBV5-1	-	TGCGCCAGCAGCTTGGAGGGGGCGGTTTCCGTAGATACGCAGTATTTT	CASSLEGAVSVDTQYF
-	TRBJ1-4	TRBV7-4	many	TGTGCCAGCAGCCGAGTAAGGCGCAGGGGTCGCGAAAAACTGTTTTTT	CASSRVRRRGREKLFF
-	TRBJ2-5	TRBV29-1	-	TGCAGCGGATCCAGGGCCCAGGGGACCCAGTACTTC	CSGSRAQGTQYF
-	TRBJ2-3	TRBV5-1	many	TGCGCCAGCAGCCCAACCACGGAGGGGGGTCAAGATACGCAGTATTTT	CASSPTTEGGQDTQYF
-	TRBJ1-1	TRBV6-1	few	TGTGCCAGCAGTGGACCCAGGGCTACTGAAGCTTTCTTT	CASSGPRATEAFF
-	TRBJ1-6	TRBV6-5	-	TGTGCCAGCAGCAACGGACTTCCGGGACACCCTAATTCACCCCTCCACTTT	CASSNGLPGHPNSPLHF
TRBD1	TRBJ1-1	TRBV7-9	-	TGTGCCAGCAGCTTAGCCGGGACAGGGGGCAAAACTGAAGCTTTCTTT	CASSLAGTGGKTEAFF
TRBD2	TRBJ2-1	TRBV4-1	-	TGCGCCAGCAGCCAAGAGAAACTAGCGGTGGGTGAGCAGTTCTTC	CASSQEKLAVGEQFF
-	TRBJ2-7	TRBV20-1	many	TGCAGTGCTAGAGATCACAGAGCGGGCCCCCCCGACGAGCAGTACTTC	CSARDHRAGPPDEQYF
TRBD1	TRBJ1-6	TRBV4-3	-	TGCGCCAGCAGCCAAGATTCTCCGGGGACAGCTAATTCACCCCTCCACTTT	CASSQDSPGTANSPLHF
-	TRBJ2-7	TRBV5-1	-	TGCGCCAGCAGCTCCCCCGGGGGATTGTACGAGCAGTACTTC	CASSSPGGLYEQYF
-	TRBJ1-4	TRBV7-8	many	TGTGCCAGCAGCTCAGACGGGTCAACTAATGAAAAACTGTTTTTT	CASSSDGSTNEKLFF
-	TRBJ2-1	TRBV29-1	many	TGCAGCGTTGATAACGGGAGCGTCGATGAGCAGTTCTTC	CSVDNGSVDEQFF
-	TRBJ1-4	TRBV6-6	-	TGTGCCAGCAGTTACAACAGGGCAGGGTCTAATGAAAAACTGTTTTTT	CASSYNRAGSNEKLFF
-	TRBJ1-5	TRBV7-2	-	TGTGCCAGCAGCTATGCCCCTAGCAATCAGCCCCAGCATTTT	CASSYAPSNQPQHF
-	TRBJ1-3	TRBV20-1	few	TGCAGTGCTGACAGTTCTGGAAACACCATATATTTT	CSADSSGNTIYF
-	TRBJ2-7	TRBV5-1	-	TGCGCCAGCAGCTTGGTTGGGGAAGTCGGGGAGCAGTACTTC	CASSLVGEVGEQYF
-	TRBJ2-7	TRBV20-1	many	TGCAGTGCCCCCTTAGCGGTAACCTACGAGCAGTACTTC	CSAPLAVTYEQYF
-	TRBJ2-7	TRBV4-2	many	TGTGCCAGCAGCCAAGGGAGGGACGAGCAGTACTTC	CASSQGRDEQYF
-	TRBJ2-3	TRBV12-3/TRBV12-4	many	TGTGCCAGCAGTTTGCGGGACCCAGATACGCAGTATTTT	CASSLRDPDTQYF
-	TRBJ2-5	TRBV14	few	TGTGCCAGCAGCCAAGATCGGATGCCCGGAGAGACCCAGTACTTC	CASSQDRMPGETQYF
TRBD2	TRBJ2-2	TRBV2	few	TGTGCCAGCATCTTGCACCCGGGACTAGCGAACACCGGGGAGCTGTTTTTT	CASILHPGLANTGELFF
-	TRBJ1-4	TRBV7-2	many	TGTGCCAGCAGTCGGGACATCAGTCCAACTAATGAAAAACTGTTTTTT	CASSRDISPTNEKLFF
-	TRBJ1-1	TRBV2	many	TGTGCCAGCGCACAGGTGGGCACTGAAGCTTTCTTT	CASAQVGTEAFF
TRBD1	TRBJ2-3	TRBV12-3/TRBV12-4	-	TGTGCCAGCAGCCCGGGACAGGGTCCCGGAGATACGCAGTATTTT	CASSPGQGPGDTQYF
-	TRBJ1-5	TRBV15	few	TGTGCCACCAGCACAGACCCAAATCAGCCCCAGCATTTT	CATSTDPNQPQHF
TRBD1	TRBJ1-1	TRBV29-1	many	TGCAGCGTTAGGACAGGGACGAACACTGAAGCTTTCTTT	CSVRTGTNTEAFF
-	TRBJ2-7	TRBV30	few	TGTGCCTGGAGTCCCTCTACCTACGAGCAGTACTTC	CAWSPSTYEQYF
TRBD2	TRBJ2-7	TRBV20-1	-	TGCAGTGCTAGAGATTTAGCGGGGGCCAGCTACGAGCAGTACTTC	CSARDLAGASYEQYF
-	TRBJ1-5	TRBV28	many	TGTGCCAGCACCCCTTGGGTGGGGGGGAATCAGCCCCAGCATTTT	CASTPWVGGNQPQHF
-	TRBJ2-5	TRBV7-8	many	TGTGCCAGCAGCTTAGATGACGTGGAGACCCAGTACTTC	CASSLDDVETQYF
-	TRBJ2-7	TRBV5-5	few	TGTGCCAGCAGCCTTGCCGGGATAGAAGACTACGAGCAGTACTTC	CASSLAGIEDYEQYF
-	TRBJ1-2	TRBV19	few	TGTGCCAGTAGTACCCTCGGGGACGATTCCGGGTATGGCTACACCTTC	CASSTLGDDSGYGYTF
TRBD1	TRBJ2-7	TRBV2	many	TGTGCCAGCAGTGCGGGACAGGACCGCTCCTACGAGCAGTACTTC	CASSAGQDRSYEQYF